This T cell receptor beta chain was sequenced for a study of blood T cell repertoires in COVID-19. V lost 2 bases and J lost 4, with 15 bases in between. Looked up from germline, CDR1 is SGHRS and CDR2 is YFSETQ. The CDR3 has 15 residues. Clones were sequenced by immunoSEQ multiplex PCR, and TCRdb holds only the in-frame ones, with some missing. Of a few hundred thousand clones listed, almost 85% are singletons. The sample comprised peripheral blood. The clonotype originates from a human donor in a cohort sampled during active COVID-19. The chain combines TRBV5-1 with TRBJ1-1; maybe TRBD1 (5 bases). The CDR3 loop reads CASSLTQGSGTEAFF. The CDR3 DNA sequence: TGCGCCAGCAGCTTAACCCAGGGATCTGGCACTGAAGCTTTCTTT.